The 25 T cell receptor beta chains below come from one sample, sequenced in a study of blood T cell repertoires in COVID-19. TCRdb's table, derived via immunoSEQ multiplex PCR, lists solely in-frame clones and lacks some. In the table there are tens of thousands of clones, about 90% of which are singletons. Sequencing was carried out using peripheral blood. The origin of the receptors is a man in his fifties with active COVID-19.

The chain recombines TRBV5-4 with TRBJ2-1; 8 bases line up with TRBD2. V lost 4 bases and J lost 9; bases outside the gene matches: 6. The CDR3 loop spans 13 amino acids. CDR1 SGHNT and CDR2 YYREEE come from the germline V gene (reference sequence). CDR3 in DNA: TGTGCCAGCAGCCTGGGACTAGGTGGTGAGCAGTTCTTC. The encoded protein is CASSLGLGGEQFF.

The gene calls are TRBV5-1 and TRBJ1-5; 9 nucleotides agree with TRBD1. CDR1 is SGHRS and CDR2 is YFSETQ in the germline V gene. J gave up 5 bases and V 0 bases, and 6 bases lay outside the gene matches. The CDR3 is made up of 16 amino acids. The CDR3 loop is CASSLGGTGSYQPQHF. The CDR3 DNA is TGCGCCAGCAGCTTGGGGGGGACAGGGTCCTATCAGCCCCAGCATTTT.

The J gene is TRBJ2-2, the V gene TRBV7-7; TRBD1 matches at 8 bases. Germline V lookup: CDR1 SSHAT, CDR2 FNYEAQ (reference sequence). CDR3 size: 13 residues. CDR3: CASRTGLTGELFF. The CDR3 bases are TGTGCTAGTAGGACAGGGCTGACCGGGGAGCTGTTTTTT. Full variable domain (missing parts from reference TRBV7-7 and TRBJ2-2): GAGVSQSPRYKVTKRGQDVTLRCDPISSHATLYWYQQALGQGPEFLTYFNYEAQPDKSGLPSDRFSAERPEGSISTLTIQRTEQRDSAMYRCASRTGLTGELFFGEGSRLTVL.

This clone was counted a single time. V usage is TRBV5-1 and J usage is TRBJ2-1; maybe TRBD2 (7 bases). Trimming removed 4 bases from V and 0 bases from J, with 14 bases in between. CDR1 SGHRS and CDR2 YFSETQ come from the germline V gene. The CDR3 is 16 residues long. CDR3 in DNA: TGCGCCAGCAGCCCGGACAGCGGGGACTCCTACAATGAGCAGTTCTTC. This codes for CASSPDSGDSYNEQFF.

The CDR3 region is CASSLQGRSSPLHF. The CDR3 DNA follows: TGTGCCAGCAGCCTCCAGGGCAGGAGCTCACCCCTCCACTTT. V and J are TRBV5-6 and TRBJ1-6; weak D call: TRBD1 (5 bases). The CDR3 sequence is 14 residues long. Germline V gene data show CDR1 as SGHDT and CDR2 as YYEEEE. With 4 bases removed from V and 10 bases from J, the gap between germline ends came to 15 bases. Full variable domain (outside the CDR3, taken from reference TRBV5-6 and TRBJ1-6): DAGVTQSPTHLIKTRGQQVTLRCSPKSGHDTVSWYQQALGQGPQFIFQYYEEEERQRGNFPDRFSGHQFPNYSSELNVNALLLGDSALYLCASSLQGRSSPLHFGNGTRLTVT.

The chain has TRBV7-9 and TRBJ2-1; 10 nucleotides match TRBD1. This CDR3 has 14 residues. Losses at the gene ends were 5 bases for V and 8 bases for J; bases not matched to a gene: 6. Germline CDR1 and CDR2: SEHNR and FQNEAQ (reference sequence). The CDR3 reads CASSPRTGGDEQFF. In DNA form, the CDR3 reads TGTGCCAGCAGCCCTCGGACAGGGGGTGATGAGCAGTTCTTC.

A word on this clone: The germline gene is not matched at one end of the junction; a read error may be the cause. The CDR3 spells CASSVERGKNEQFF. DNA of the CDR3: TGTGCCAGCAGCGTAGAGCGGGGTAAGAATGAGCAGTTCTTC. This chain uses TRBV11-2 with TRBJ2-1, with 7 bases identical to TRBD2. Germline V gene data show CDR1 as SGHAT and CDR2 as FQNNGV. The CDR3 length is 14 residues.

This chain connects TRBV27 to TRBJ2-3; TRBD2 matches at 13 bases. The CDR3 runs to 14 residues. The V segment lost 8 bases and the J segment 3 bases; nucleotides outside the gene matches: 2. CDR1 and CDR2 from the germline V gene are MNHEY and SMNVEV (reference sequence). The CDR3 DNA is TGTGCCAGCTGGACTAGCGGGAGTACAGATACGCAGTATTTT. It is translated as CASWTSGSTDTQYF.

This chain links TRBV4-2 with TRBJ2-7, with D maybe TRBD2 (5 bases). The CDR3 spans 16 residues. Germline V gives CDR1 LGHNA, CDR2 YNFKEQ. V lost 0 bases to trimming and J lost 1 base, with 13 bases between them. The CDR3 protein is CASSQDFPGDSYEQYF. In DNA form, the CDR3 reads TGTGCCAGCAGCCAAGATTTTCCCGGGGATTCCTACGAGCAGTACTTC.

The rearrangement links TRBV5-1 to TRBJ1-1; D ambiguous. Germline assignment: CDR1 SGHRS and CDR2 YFSETQ. V was cut by 4 bases and J by 4 bases, with 14 bases left in between. The CDR3 runs 14 residues. The CDR3 loop reads CASSPRPAPTEAFF. Here the CDR3 DNA reads TGCGCCAGCAGCCCCAGGCCGGCACCCACTGAAGCTTTCTTT.

This chain uses TRBV12-3 or TRBV12-4 with TRBJ1-2, with a weak D call TRBD1 (6 bases). V gave up 2 bases and J gave up 6 bases, with 10 bases separating them. CDR3 length equals 13 residues. CDR3 region: CASSLSGHNGYTF. CDR3 in DNA: TGTGCCAGCAGTTTATCGGGACATAATGGCTACACCTTC.

This chain links TRBV29-1 with TRBJ2-4, with D possibly being TRBD1 (5 bases). V lost 2 bases to trimming and J lost 2 bases, with 13 bases between them. Germline V gene lookup returns CDR1 SQVTM and CDR2 ANQGSEA. This CDR3 has 15 amino acids. As DNA, the CDR3 is TGCAGCGTTGAATTCAATCAGGGCACCAAAAACATTCAGTACTTC. Its protein product is CSVEFNQGTKNIQYF.

The CDR3 nucleotides read TGCGCCAGCAGCTTGTATACTACCCAAGAGACCCAGTACTTC. It codes for CASSLYTTQETQYF. The chain recombines TRBV5-1 with TRBJ2-5; D remains ambiguous. The germline CDR1 and CDR2 sequences are SGHRS and YFSETQ. Trimming cost V 1 base and J 1 base, with 8 bases left between them. There are 14 residues in the CDR3. Based on the CDR3 plus reference TRBV5-1 and TRBJ2-5, the full variable domain is KAGVTQTPRYLIKTRGQQVTLSCSPISGHRSVSWYQQTPGQGLQFLFEYFSETQRNKGNFPGRFSGRQFSNSRSEMNVSTLELGDSALYLCASSLYTTQETQYFGPGTRLLVL.

The genes are TRBV7-2 and TRBJ2-7; tentative D call: TRBD1 (5 bases). Trimming pared 1 base from V and 3 bases from J, leaving 10 bases between. There are 14 residues in the CDR3. Germline CDR1 is SGHTA and CDR2 is FQGNSA. In DNA, the CDR3 is TGTGCCAGCAGCTTAGGGTCTACAGGCTACGAGCAGTACTTC. Residues: CASSLGSTGYEQYF.

This clone came up once. The DNA for the CDR3 is TGTGCCAGCTCACGGGATGGACTGCCCGTTGAGCAGTTCTTC. Amino acids: CASSRDGLPVEQFF. J is TRBJ2-1 and V is TRBV18; possible D gene TRBD2, 5 bases. V was pared by 4 bases and J by 9 bases, with 16 bases between. There are 14 residues in the CDR3. Germline CDR1 and CDR2: KGHSH and LQKENI.

The V call is TRBV6-2 or TRBV6-3, the J call TRBJ2-1, with TRBD2 matching 7 bases. In germline, CDR1 is MNHEY, CDR2 SVGEGT. CDR3 length: 15 residues. The V gene end was trimmed by 5 bases and the J gene end by 2 bases; junction bases not matched to a gene: 6. In nucleotides, the CDR3 is TGTGCCAGCAGTGGGACTACCAGACCCTACAATGAGCAGTTCTTC. Translation: CASSGTTRPYNEQFF.

This chain links TRBV28 with TRBJ2-7; 8 bases match TRBD2. This CDR3 contains 14 residues. V shed 7 bases and J 4 bases; nucleotides not matched to a gene: 9. Germline values: CDR1 MDHEN, CDR2 SYDVKM. DNA of the CDR3: TGTGCCAGCACGTTGAGCGGGAGTCGATACGAGCAGTACTTC. This sequence encodes CASTLSGSRYEQYF.

The rearrangement links TRBV5-6 to TRBJ2-7; 8 positions agree with TRBD2. This CDR3 has 15 amino acids. Per the germline V gene, CDR1 is SGHDT and CDR2 is YYEEEE. Losses at the gene ends were 1 base for V and 2 bases for J; bases not matched to a gene: 5. The CDR3 is CASSLTGRGAYEQYF. For the CDR3, the DNA is TGTGCCAGCAGCTTGACAGGGCGGGGGGCCTACGAGCAGTACTTC.

V is TRBV12-3 or TRBV12-4 and J is TRBJ2-7; D is undetermined. The CDR3 contains 11 residues. V lost 6 bases to trimming and J lost 6 bases, with 9 bases between them. The CDR3 protein is CASSTLSEQYF. In nucleotides, the CDR3 is TGTGCCAGCAGCACTCTAAGCGAGCAGTACTTC.

This clone was recorded only once. The chain has TRBV7-9 and TRBJ1-2, with 10 bases fitting TRBD1. There are 15 residues in the CDR3. J gave up 7 bases and V 5 bases, and 10 bases lay outside the gene matches. CDR1 and CDR2 from the germline V gene are SEHNR and FQNEAQ (reference sequence). The CDR3 DNA sequence: TGTGCCAGCAGCGTCTCCGGGACAGGGGCGAGTGGCTACACCTTC. Translation: CASSVSGTGASGYTF.

The chain has TRBV7-8 and TRBJ1-6, with 9 bases identical to TRBD1. The CDR3 covers 15 residues. Germline CDR1 and CDR2: SGHVS and FQNEAQ. The ends lost 1 base at V and 10 bases at J; junction bases unmatched: 5. CDR3 residues: CASSLVGTGRSPLHF. For the CDR3, the DNA is TGTGCCAGCAGCTTAGTCGGGACAGGGAGATCACCCCTCCACTTT.

The chain is built from TRBV6-5 and TRBJ1-4; D is undetermined. V gave up 6 bases and J gave up 7 bases, with 18 bases separating them. CDR1 and CDR2 (germline): MNHEY, SVGAGI. This CDR3 spans 15 amino acids. CDR3 coding DNA: TGTGCCAGCAGCCAAATGACTGGAAACCCTGAAAAACTGTTTTTT. Translation: CASSQMTGNPEKLFF.

The chain employs TRBV2 and TRBJ2-1, with D tentatively TRBD2 (7 bases). V was clipped by 7 bases and J by 7 bases, with 23 bases between them. The CDR3 has 16 residues. Per germline, CDR1 SNHLY and CDR2 FYNNEI. The DNA for the CDR3 is TGTGCCAGCACTGGGAGGGGGACTGGGGATAAGAATGAGCAGTTCTTC. Protein: CASTGRGTGDKNEQFF.

V gene TRBV7-9 combines with J gene TRBJ2-5, with TRBD2 identical over 10 bases. This CDR3 spans 16 amino acids. The junction had 4 bases not matched to a gene; V was cut back by 1 base and J by 2 bases. Per the germline V gene, CDR1 is SEHNR and CDR2 is FQNEAQ (reference sequence). Here the CDR3 reads CASSLGPSGGQETQYF. For the CDR3, the DNA is TGTGCCAGCAGCTTAGGGCCTAGCGGGGGTCAAGAGACCCAGTACTTC.

This clone is a singleton in its sample. CDR3 in amino acids: CASSQGGQGFEKLFF. The CDR3, as DNA: TGTGCCAGCAGCCAAGGGGGACAGGGGTTTGAAAAACTGTTTTTT. V usage is TRBV3-1 (or the pseudogene TRBV3-2) and J usage is TRBJ1-4; TRBD1 aligns across 10 bases. CDR1 is LGHDT, CDR2 YNNKEL, per germline (reference sequence). This CDR3 has 15 amino acids. The ends lost 1 base at V and 7 bases at J; junction bases unmatched: 3.